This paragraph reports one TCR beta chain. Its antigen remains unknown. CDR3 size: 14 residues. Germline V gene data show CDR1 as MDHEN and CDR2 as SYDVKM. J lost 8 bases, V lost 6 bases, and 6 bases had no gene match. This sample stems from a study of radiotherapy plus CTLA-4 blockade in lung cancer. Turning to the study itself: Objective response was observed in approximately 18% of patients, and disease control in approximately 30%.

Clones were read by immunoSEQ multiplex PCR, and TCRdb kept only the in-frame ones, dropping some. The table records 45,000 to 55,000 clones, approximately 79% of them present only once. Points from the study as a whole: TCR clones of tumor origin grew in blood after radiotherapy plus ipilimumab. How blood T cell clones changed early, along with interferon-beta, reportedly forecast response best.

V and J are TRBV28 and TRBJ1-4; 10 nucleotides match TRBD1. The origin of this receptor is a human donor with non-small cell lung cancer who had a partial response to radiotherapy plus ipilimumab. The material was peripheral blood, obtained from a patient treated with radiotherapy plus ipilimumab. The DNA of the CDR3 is TGTGCCAGCAGCCCAAGGACAGGGGGAGAAAAACTGTTTTTT. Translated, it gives CASSPRTGGEKLFF. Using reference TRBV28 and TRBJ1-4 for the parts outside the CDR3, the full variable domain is DVKVTQSSRYLVKRTGEKVFLECVQDMDHENMFWYRQDPGLGLRLIYFSYDVKMKEKGDIPEGYSVSREKKERFSLILESASTNQTSMYLCASSPRTGGEKLFFGSGTQLSVL.